Given below is one T cell receptor (beta chain) in context. No antigen is known for it. No base quality information exists; no much larger clone differs at one position. The entry originates in a study of blood T cell repertoires in COVID-19 (dated by TCRdb to the early 2020s). Study-wide context: Samples from collaborators originated in the United States, Italy and Spain and spanned both the acute and convalescent phases of COVID-19. The sample metadata nearly always contained a de-identified subject ID, COVID-19 status, age in years and sex. Where available, HLA class I and class II types were obtained from metadata supplied by the sample provider rather than from assay-based typing. The repertoires were released in a freely available public database meant as a resource for research on the immune response to SARS-CoV-2. Samples came from the ongoing ImmuneRACE study (first 160 participants) plus 1,254 subjects from 6 global collaborators. The prospective study material was composed of cDNA or gDNA derived from T cells, B-cell-depleted T cells, or PBMCs. Subjects who had been exposed to COVID-19, were actively infected with it, or had recovered from it provided the deeply sampled blood TCRbeta repertoires that made up the dataset.

Points the paper makes about the study in general: Clinical and demographic metadata were provided uncurated, with the amount varying by source and participant.

The immunoSEQ Assay, a bias-controlled multiplex PCR, was used to amplify TCRbeta CDR3 regions from genomic DNA. The published analysis was carried out like this. The number of nucleated cells in each sample was estimated from the amplification of reference gene primers within the assay. To quantify the absolute abundance of each unique TCRbeta CDR3 rearrangement, sequence reads were collapsed and filtered. Productive Simpson clonality was computed per sample as the square root of Simpson's diversity index over productive rearrangements. TCRdb provides this immuneACCESS table in a form limited to in-frame rearrangements. Some clones are lacking; in checked studies, under half of them reflect an unresolved V gene, and why the rest are absent is not known. The D gene and trimming were derived from the DNA, and the V and J assignments and clone size from that table. This sample gives under 100,000 clones in total; over 80% of them show up just once. Roughly 5.9% of the sample rests with the top ten.

Collaborating institutions collected whole blood in K2EDTA tubes following their own protocols. Collaborator samples were shipped for TCRbeta analysis as frozen whole blood, isolated PBMCs, or DNA extracted from either sample type. CDR1 and CDR2 were assigned from the germline V gene (reference sequence) as MNHEY and SMNVEV. CDR3 length: 16 amino acids, cysteine to phenylalanine. The retained sequence is limited to the CDR3, 48 bases, with the frame set at the first base. Deletion took 0 bases off V and 2 bases off J, with a span of 11 bases between the germline ends. The sequence links TRBV27 to TRBJ2-1, with TRBD2 perhaps the D gene, on 6 matching bases. This TCR came from an older woman with active COVID-19. Input material: peripheral blood. The nucleotides read TGTGCCAGCAGTTTATCAGCGGGCCTAACCTACAATGAGCAGTTCTTC. This encodes CASSLSAGLTYNEQFF.